The sequence of this T cell receptor beta chain was determined in a study of CD8 T cells in ankylosing spondylitis. Study-wide results and caveats: Peripheral blood held disease-linked clones only at relatively low frequency, and these were CD8+. A motif in TCR beta, a set of under ten highly homologous variants, appeared characteristic of ankylosing spondylitis blood.

5'-RACE, quantitative and with molecular barcodes, yielded the TCR beta libraries. In TCRdb, the 5' RACE reads were re-called with MiXCR into one record per CDR3 protein. Of a few hundred thousand distinct CDR3 sequences in the sample, 7.5% to 9% were seen once. This clonotype was counted at least ten times. Its target is not known. This CDR3 contains 14 residues. Looked up from germline, CDR1 is DFQATT and CDR2 is SNEGSKA (reference sequence). Trimming took 5 bases from V and 2 from J, leaving 10 bases between them. The TCR sequence derives from a male donor with ankylosing spondylitis. Sequenced input: blood, either unsorted or a sorted T cell fraction (not recorded which). The rearrangement links TRBV20-1 to TRBJ2-6; D is unresolved. CDR3 nucleotides: TGCAGTGCTCCCCCTGCCGCTGGGGCCAACGTCCTGACTTTC. Translation: CSAPPAAGANVLTF.